A single T cell receptor beta chain is shown here with its context. Diagnostic criteria defined recently for definite or probable disease were met by the Susac syndrome patients. It was negative isolation that provided the CD8+ and CD4+ T cells, whereas TEMRA cells were enriched by FACS. RNA totalling about 0.45 to 1 ug underwent reverse transcription with random hexamers. TCRdb called the immunoSEQ multiplex PCR reads again in MiXCR, with one record for every CDR3 protein. The sample lists approximately 210,000 distinct CDR3 sequences; approximately 94% were seen once. The sample comes from a study of CD8 T cells in Susac syndrome. J lost 6 bases, V lost 7 bases, and 12 bases had no gene match. CDR1 is GTSNPN, CDR2 SVGIG, per germline (reference sequence). The CDR3 length is 14 residues.

The chain combines TRBV30 with TRBJ2-1; 7 nucleotides match TRBD1. The specimen was CD4+ T cells from PBMCs. This receptor was identified in a human donor with Susac syndrome. CDR3 in DNA: TGTGCCTCCCGGGGCACAGGGGTTATCAATGAGCAGTTCTTC. It specifies CASRGTGVINEQFF.